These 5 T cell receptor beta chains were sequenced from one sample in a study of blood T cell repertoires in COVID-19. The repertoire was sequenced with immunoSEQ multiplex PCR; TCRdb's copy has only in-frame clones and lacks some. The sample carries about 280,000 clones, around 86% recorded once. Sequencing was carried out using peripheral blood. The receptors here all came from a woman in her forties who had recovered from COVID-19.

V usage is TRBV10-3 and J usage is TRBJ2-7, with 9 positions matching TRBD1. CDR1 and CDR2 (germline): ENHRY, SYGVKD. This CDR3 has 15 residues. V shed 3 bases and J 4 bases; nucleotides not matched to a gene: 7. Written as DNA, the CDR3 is TGTGCCATCAGTGATCCAGGGACAGGGTTTTACGAGCAGTACTTC. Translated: CAISDPGTGFYEQYF.

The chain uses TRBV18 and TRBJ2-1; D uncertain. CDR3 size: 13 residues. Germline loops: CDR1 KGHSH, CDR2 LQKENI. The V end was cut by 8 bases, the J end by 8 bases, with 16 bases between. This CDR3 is CASKEREADEQFF. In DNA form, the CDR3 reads TGTGCCAGCAAAGAAAGAGAGGCCGATGAGCAGTTCTTC. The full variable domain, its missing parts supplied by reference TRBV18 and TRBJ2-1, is NAGVMQNPRHLVRRRGQEARLRCSPMKGHSHVYWYRQLPEEGLKFMVYLQKENIIDESGMPKERFSAEFPKEGPSILRIQQVVRGDSAAYFCASKEREADEQFFGPGTRLTVL.

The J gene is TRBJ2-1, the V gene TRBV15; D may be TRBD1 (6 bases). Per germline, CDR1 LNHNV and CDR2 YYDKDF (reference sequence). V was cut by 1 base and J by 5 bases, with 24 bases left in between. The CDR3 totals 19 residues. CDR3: CATSRVLSGLGALHNEQFF. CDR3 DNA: TGTGCCACCAGCAGAGTTCTATCTGGGCTGGGGGCCTTACACAATGAGCAGTTCTTC.

The CDR3 DNA is TGTGCCAGCAGTTTAGGGCCGTCATCCTCCTACGAGCAGTACTTC. The encoded protein is CASSLGPSSSYEQYF. The J gene is TRBJ2-7, the V gene TRBV27, with D uncertain. Germline lookup yields CDR1 MNHEY and CDR2 SMNVEV (reference sequence). The CDR3 runs to 15 residues. The ends were cut back, 2 bases at V and 0 bases at J, with 11 bases in the middle.

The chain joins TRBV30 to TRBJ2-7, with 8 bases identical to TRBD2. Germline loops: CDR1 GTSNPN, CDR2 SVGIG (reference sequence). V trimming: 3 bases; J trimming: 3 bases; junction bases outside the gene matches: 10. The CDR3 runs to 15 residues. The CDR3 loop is CAWRIRGGPNYEQYF. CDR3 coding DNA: TGTGCCTGGAGGATTCGGGGGGGCCCGAACTACGAGCAGTACTTC. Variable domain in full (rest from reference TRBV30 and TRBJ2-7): SQTIHQWPATLVQPVGSPLSLECTVEGTSNPNLYWYRQAAGRGLQLLFYSVGIGQISSEVPQNLSASRPQDRQFILSSKKLLLSDSGFYLCAWRIRGGPNYEQYFGPGTRLTVT.